The clone carrying this TCR beta chain was seen only a few times. The antigen is unknown. Compared with germline, one end of the junction differs, possibly owing to a read error. This sample was included in a study of blood T cells in healthy people across ages. Study overall: Per two T cells, about one barcoded beta molecule was captured through template switching. The study's findings and limits: Strong correlation linked observed beta diversity and percent naive T cells. Calculation of diversity from one million T cells yielded estimates considered to be underestimates.

Together with a sample-barcoded 5' primer, a J-beta primer mix was included in a second PCR lasting about 7 to 12 cycles. MiXCR, run by TCRdb on the 5' RACE reads, gives a single entry per CDR3 protein. The sample holds 550,000 to 700,000 distinct CDR3 sequences, roughly 29% seen once. The specimen was blood. This sequence originates from a woman aged 65 to 85 in good health.

CDR3 protein: CASSLGRALGF. CDR3 sequence (DNA): TGTGCCAGCAGCCTGGGTAGGGCCCTGGGATTT. The V and J genes are TRBV12-3 or TRBV12-4 and TRBJ1-4; D not certain. This CDR3 is built from 11 residues.